The rows below give T cell receptor beta chains drawn from one sample of a study of blood T cell repertoires in COVID-19. Profiled with immunoSEQ multiplex PCR; TCRdb holds only in-frame clones, not every one. The sample includes tens of thousands of clones, roughly 87% of them seen just once. Material: peripheral blood. Every receptor here comes from a man aged 50 to 59 with acute or convalescent COVID-19. Each CDR3 is given with its conserved first and last residue. Fields, in order: J gene, V gene, D gene, clone size, CDR3 protein, CDR3 DNA. The D gene is left open where the match is weak. Where a row states a size, it is once, few, many or the class of an expanded clone; other rows omit it.

>TRBJ1-1|TRBV6-1|-|-
CASSVPWSSRSNTEAFF
TGTGCCAGCAGTGTACCTTGGTCCTCCAGGTCCAACACTGAAGCTTTCTTT
>TRBJ1-2|TRBV9|-|-
CASSPQGAGYGYTF
TGTGCCAGCAGCCCACAGGGAGCCGGCTATGGCTACACCTTC
>TRBJ1-3|TRBV4-1|-|-
CASSHRQISGNTIYF
TGCGCCAGCAGCCACCGACAGATCTCTGGAAACACCATATATTTT
>TRBJ2-2|TRBV11-3|TRBD1|-
CASSLTGGPNTGELFF
TGTGCCAGCAGCCTAACAGGGGGCCCGAACACCGGGGAGCTGTTTTTT
>TRBJ2-3|TRBV10-2|TRBD2|-
CASSELAVSTDTQYF
TGCGCCAGCAGTGAGCTAGCGGTGAGCACAGATACGCAGTATTTT
>TRBJ1-5|TRBV6-4|TRBD1|-
CASNGQGARQPQHF
TGTGCCAGCAACGGACAGGGGGCTCGGCAGCCCCAGCATTTT
>TRBJ2-6|TRBV6-5|-|-
CASTGTRSGANVLTF
TGTGCCAGCACCGGGACACGCTCTGGGGCCAACGTCCTGACTTTC
>TRBJ1-2|TRBV5-1|TRBD1|-
CASTRTGDNYGYTF
TGCGCCAGCACCCGGACAGGGGATAACTATGGCTACACCTTC
>TRBJ2-5|TRBV7-8|-|-
CASSQTGSKETQYF
TGTGCCAGCAGTCAGACAGGCTCAAAAGAGACCCAGTACTTC
>TRBJ1-3|TRBV10-3|-|-
CAISELSGNTIYF
TGTGCCATCAGTGAACTCTCTGGAAACACCATATATTTT
>TRBJ2-3|TRBV3-1/TRBV3-2|TRBD2|-
CASSPRDYVNTDTQYF
TGTGCCAGCAGCCCGCGGGACTATGTCAACACAGATACGCAGTATTTT
>TRBJ1-2|TRBV5-8|-|once
CASSSQRANYGYTF
TGTGCCAGCAGCTCTCAAAGAGCTAACTATGGCTACACCTTC
>TRBJ1-1|TRBV5-4|TRBD1|-
CASSSGQGGEAFF
TGTGCCAGCAGCTCCGGACAGGGCGGAGAAGCTTTCTTT
>TRBJ1-1|TRBV27|-|-
CASSFRQTGFNTEAFF
TGTGCCAGCAGTTTCCGACAGACGGGTTTTAACACTGAAGCTTTCTTT
>TRBJ1-4|TRBV9|TRBD1|once
CASSGGRDRANEKLFF
TGTGCCAGCAGCGGCGGCCGGGACAGGGCAAATGAAAAACTGTTTTTT
>TRBJ1-4|TRBV19|-|-
CASSTLYATNEKLFF
TGTGCCAGTAGTACTCTCTATGCAACTAATGAAAAACTGTTTTTT
>TRBJ2-1|TRBV19|-|-
CASSSKAASSYNEQFF
TGTGCCAGTAGTTCCAAAGCGGCCAGCTCCTACAATGAGCAGTTCTTC
>TRBJ1-1|TRBV30|TRBD1|-
CAWRARQGANTEAFF
TGTGCCTGGAGGGCCAGACAGGGGGCGAACACTGAAGCTTTCTTT
>TRBJ1-6|TRBV5-4|-|-
CASSSLPRQANSPLHF
TGTGCCAGCAGCTCGTTACCGAGACAGGCAAATTCACCCCTCCACTTT
>TRBJ2-6|TRBV9|-|-
CASSARAGANVLTF
TGTGCCAGCAGCGCCCGGGCTGGGGCCAACGTCCTGACTTTC
>TRBJ1-6|TRBV7-2|-|-
CASSLDGYNSPLHF
TGTGCCAGCAGCTTAGACGGCTATAATTCACCCCTCCACTTT
>TRBJ1-6|TRBV27|-|-
CASSASSRGRNLPLHF
TGTGCCAGCAGCGCCTCAAGCAGGGGACGCAACTTACCCCTCCACTTT
>TRBJ1-4|TRBV11-2|-|-
CASSLGGGNEKLFF
TGTGCCAGCAGCTTAGGAGGGGGTAATGAAAAACTGTTTTTT
>TRBJ2-1|TRBV2|-|-
CASSRLSSYNEQFF
TGTGCCAGCAGCAGGTTAAGCTCCTACAATGAGCAGTTCTTC
>TRBJ1-6|TRBV6-5|-|-
CASSYSPGTPLHF
TGTGCCAGCAGTTACAGTCCAGGGACACCCCTCCACTTT
>TRBJ2-7|TRBV7-2|-|-
CASSLGVQLREQYF
TGTGCCAGCAGCTTAGGGGTCCAGCTGAGGGAGCAGTACTTC
>TRBJ2-1|TRBV28|-|once
CASSSPGLGGEQFF
TGTGCCAGCAGTTCTCCGGGACTGGGGGGTGAGCAGTTCTTC
>TRBJ2-2|TRBV4-2|-|-
CASSQAAGDNTGELFF
TGTGCCAGCAGCCAAGCGGCAGGGGATAACACCGGGGAGCTGTTTTTT
>TRBJ2-2|TRBV27|-|once
CASSLSYHTGELFF
TGTGCCAGCAGTTTGTCCTACCATACCGGGGAGCTGTTTTTT
>TRBJ2-5|TRBV5-1|-|-
CASRRWTVEQETQYF
TGCGCCAGCAGACGATGGACAGTCGAGCAAGAGACCCAGTACTTC
>TRBJ1-2|TRBV12-3/TRBV12-4|-|few
CASSFGQGRGYTF
TGTGCCAGCAGTTTCGGGCAGGGAAGGGGCTACACCTTC
>TRBJ1-2|TRBV5-6|-|few
CASSSGFGGYTF
TGTGCCAGCAGTTCTGGATTCGGGGGCTACACCTTC
>TRBJ2-5|TRBV2|TRBD1|-
CASSPRDREETQYF
TGTGCCAGCAGTCCCCGGGACAGAGAAGAGACCCAGTACTTC
>TRBJ2-5|TRBV4-1|TRBD1|-
CASSQDQGQGQETQYF
TGCGCCAGCAGCCAAGATCAAGGACAGGGTCAAGAGACCCAGTACTTC
>TRBJ1-2|TRBV6-1|-|-
CASSEVPRGYTF
TGTGCCAGCAGTGAAGTTCCCCGTGGCTACACCTTC
>TRBJ2-1|TRBV5-1|-|-
CASSFGGVNNEQFF
TGCGCCAGCAGCTTCGGAGGGGTTAACAATGAGCAGTTCTTC
>TRBJ2-7|TRBV7-2|TRBD2|-
CASSLGLADPYEQYF
TGTGCCAGCAGCTTAGGGCTAGCGGATCCCTACGAGCAGTACTTC
>TRBJ2-3|TRBV5-1|-|once
CASSLELYFTGYDTDTQYF
TGCGCCAGCAGCTTGGAACTCTACTTCACAGGATACGATACAGATACGCAGTATTTT
>TRBJ1-6|TRBV7-7|-|once
CASSETGGSPLHF
TGTGCCAGCAGCGAAACGGGGGGTTCACCCCTCCACTTT
>TRBJ2-3|TRBV3-1/TRBV3-2|-|-
CASSQARRTDTQYF
TGTGCCAGCAGCCAAGCTAGGCGCACAGATACGCAGTATTTT
>TRBJ2-3|TRBV7-2|-|-
CASSPRTLSTDTQYF
TGTGCCAGCAGCCCACGGACTCTTTCCACAGATACGCAGTATTTT
>TRBJ2-7|TRBV28|-|-
CASTSPVQQYF
TGTGCCAGCACTTCCCCGGTTCAGCAGTACTTC
>TRBJ2-5|TRBV5-4|TRBD1|once
CASSSGQGVETQYF
TGTGCCAGCAGCAGTGGACAGGGGGTAGAGACCCAGTACTTC
>TRBJ1-4|TRBV5-8|-|-
CASSAHQGLSTNEKLFF
TGTGCCAGCAGCGCGCACCAGGGATTATCAACTAATGAAAAACTGTTTTTT
>TRBJ1-2|TRBV28|-|-
CASSFGEAINYGYTF
TGTGCCAGCAGTTTTGGAGAGGCCATAAACTATGGCTACACCTTC
>TRBJ2-4|TRBV18|-|-
CASSPGLKNIQYF
TGTGCCAGCTCACCAGGACTCAAAAACATTCAGTACTTC
>TRBJ2-1|TRBV9|TRBD2|-
CASSSGEGEQFF
TGTGCCAGCAGCAGCGGGGAAGGGGAGCAGTTCTTC
>TRBJ1-2|TRBV4-1|TRBD1|-
CASSLGRTGGSYGYTF
TGCGCCAGCAGCCTCGGCCGGACAGGGGGCTCCTATGGCTACACCTTC
>TRBJ2-1|TRBV10-2|-|once
CASKVGGRENNEQFF
TGCGCCAGCAAGGTTGGTGGGAGAGAGAACAATGAGCAGTTCTTC
>TRBJ2-2|TRBV24-1|-|-
CATSRGGVNTGELFF
TGTGCCACCAGTAGAGGCGGGGTGAACACCGGGGAGCTGTTTTTT
>TRBJ1-2|TRBV2|-|once
CASTRFLSIYGYTF
TGTGCCAGCACAAGATTTCTATCAATTTATGGCTACACCTTC
>TRBJ2-6|TRBV6-4|-|-
CASSEDFSGANVLTF
TGTGCCAGCAGTGAGGACTTCTCTGGGGCCAACGTCCTGACTTTC
>TRBJ1-4|TRBV4-3|-|once
CASSQDHPTNEKLFF
TGCGCCAGCAGCCAAGACCATCCAACTAATGAAAAACTGTTTTTT
>TRBJ1-1|TRBV25-1|-|once
CASSESGDQWENTEAFF
TGTGCCAGCAGTGAGTCGGGGGACCAGTGGGAGAACACTGAAGCTTTCTTT